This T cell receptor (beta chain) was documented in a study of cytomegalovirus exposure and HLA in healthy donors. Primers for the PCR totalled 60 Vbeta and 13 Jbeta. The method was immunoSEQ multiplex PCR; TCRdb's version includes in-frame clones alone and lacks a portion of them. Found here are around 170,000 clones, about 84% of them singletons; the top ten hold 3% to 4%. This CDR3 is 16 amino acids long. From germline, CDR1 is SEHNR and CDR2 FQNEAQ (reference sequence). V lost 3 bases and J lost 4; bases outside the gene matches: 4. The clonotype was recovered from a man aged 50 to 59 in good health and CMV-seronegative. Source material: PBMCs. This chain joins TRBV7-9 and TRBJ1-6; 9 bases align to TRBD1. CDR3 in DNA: TGTGCCAGCAGCTTGCCGGGACAGGGTTATAATTCACCCCTCCACTTT. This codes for CASSLPGQGYNSPLHF.